The 17 T cell receptor beta chains below come from one sample, sequenced in a study of Ad26.COV2.S vaccination and SARS-CoV-2 variants. Treatment: approximately 18 received Ad26.COV2.S at low or high dose, single or two shots; a few received placebo; per-sample allocation not given. Specimens were obtained on day 63 following the first vaccine or placebo injection. Generated by immunoSEQ multiplex PCR, the TCRdb table keeps only in-frame clones and is missing some. The table includes approximately 500,000 clones, 87% detected once. The material was peripheral blood, obtained in a trial of Ad26.COV2.S vaccine versus placebo. These receptor sequences come from a person aged 18-60 years who received the Ad26.COV2.S COVID-19 vaccine or a placebo.

This rearrangement joins TRBV14 to TRBJ1-1, with D hard to call. Trimming took off 4 bases at V and 5 bases at J, with 17 bases between the two ends. CDR1 and CDR2 (germline): SGHDN, FVKESK. The CDR3 totals 15 residues. The CDR3 protein is CASSPRRYDGTEAFF. For the CDR3, the DNA is TGTGCCAGCAGCCCCCGACGGTATGATGGGACTGAAGCTTTCTTT.

The chain uses TRBV5-1 and TRBJ1-1; no clear D gene. CDR1 SGHRS and CDR2 YFSETQ come from the germline V gene. Trimming cost V 0 bases and J 7 bases, with 10 bases left between them. The CDR3 contains 13 residues. DNA of the CDR3: TGCGCCAGCAGCTTGGGGGTAGATCTTGAAGCTTTCTTT. Translated: CASSLGVDLEAFF.

V usage is TRBV7-9 and J usage is TRBJ2-7; 8 bases align to TRBD1. CDR3 size: 16 residues. In germline, CDR1 is SEHNR, CDR2 FQNEAQ (reference sequence). V lost 4 bases and J lost 7; bases outside the gene matches: 15. As DNA, the CDR3 is TGTGCCAGCAGCTCGGAAGGGGGGCAGGGGGCACAAGAGCAGTACTTC. Translated: CASSSEGGQGAQEQYF.

The chain combines TRBV6-5 with TRBJ2-1, with a possible D match to TRBD2 (6 bases). V was shortened by 3 bases and J by 10 bases, with 19 bases between the two germline ends. The CDR3 runs to 15 residues. Per germline, CDR1 MNHEY and CDR2 SVGAGI. The CDR3 DNA reads TGTGCCAGCAGTTATCTTGGCGGAGGGGCGGGAGAGCAGTTCTTC. This encodes CASSYLGGGAGEQFF.

The chain uses TRBV30 and TRBJ1-5, with D perhaps TRBD1 (5 bases). The CDR3 contains 17 residues. Germline V gene lookup returns CDR1 GTSNPN and CDR2 SVGIG (reference sequence). V dropped 2 bases and J dropped 2 bases, with 19 bases sitting between them. The CDR3 DNA follows: TGTGCCTGGAGTAGACAGCCCGGGGGAGGTCGCAATCAGCCCCAGCATTTT. Protein sequence: CAWSRQPGGGRNQPQHF.

The chain uses TRBV6-5 and TRBJ1-5; D unresolved. The CDR3 has 10 amino acids. CDR1 is MNHEY, CDR2 SVGAGI, per germline. V was clipped by 8 bases and J by 7 bases, with 6 bases between them. The CDR3 nucleotides are TGTGCCAGCGGTCGGCAGCCCCAGCATTTT. This translates into CASGRQPQHF.

This sequence joins TRBV30 and TRBJ2-7; TRBD1 matches 8 bases. The CDR3 contains 13 residues. V lost 1 base and J lost 6; bases outside the gene matches: 5. The germline CDR1 and CDR2 sequences are GTSNPN and SVGIG (reference sequence). Here the CDR3 reads CAWSGTGNTEQYF. In nucleotides, the CDR3 is TGTGCCTGGAGTGGGACAGGGAATACCGAGCAGTACTTC.

This clone was seen once. V is TRBV15 and J is TRBJ2-1, with 7 nucleotides matching TRBD1. The CDR3 has 15 amino acids. J was trimmed by 7 bases and V by 3 bases; bases with no gene match: 9. Germline CDR1 reads LNHNV; CDR2 reads YYDKDF (reference sequence). The CDR3 region has the DNA TGTGCCACCAGCAGGGCAGGGGGACCTCTGAATGAGCAGTTCTTC. This gives the protein CATSRAGGPLNEQFF.

This clone was detected only a few times. The chain joins TRBV27 to TRBJ1-6, with 8 bases aligning to TRBD1. V gave up 10 bases and J gave up 9 bases; unmatched junction bases: 11. Looked up from germline, CDR1 is MNHEY and CDR2 is SMNVEV (reference sequence). This CDR3 has 14 residues. The CDR3 reads CATHLGQAASPLHF. CDR3 in DNA: TGTGCCACTCACCTGGGACAGGCGGCTTCACCCCTCCACTTT.

In DNA form, the CDR3 reads TGCGCCAGCAGTCCCAGGGGGTTGGGGGATACGCAGTATTTT. Translated: CASSPRGLGDTQYF. The chain combines TRBV23-1 with TRBJ2-3, with TRBD1 matching over 7 bases. TRBV23-1 is an open reading frame whose function is uncertain. Germline trimming cut 4 bases from V and 6 bases from J; bases unmatched to any gene: 7. This CDR3 region has 14 residues.

This chain links TRBV11-2 with TRBJ2-7; D is perhaps TRBD1 (5 bases). CDR3 size: 17 residues. Trimming took 4 bases from V and 3 from J, leaving 22 bases between them. Germline CDR1 is SGHAT and CDR2 is FQNNGV. CDR3 nucleotide sequence: TGTGCCAGCAGCTCAGGACAATTACTAAGCCCAGACTACGAGCAGTACTTC. As protein: CASSSGQLLSPDYEQYF.

The CDR3 loop is CASSPLFGQGGTSGAYNEQFF. CDR3 sequence (DNA): TGTGCCAGCAGTCCCCTCTTCGGACAGGGGGGGACAAGCGGAGCTTACAATGAGCAGTTCTTC. This chain links TRBV6-6 with TRBJ2-1; 10 bases agree with TRBD1. The CDR3 sequence is 21 residues long. The V gene end was trimmed by 5 bases and the J gene end by 4 bases; junction bases not matched to a gene: 23. Germline CDR1 is MNHNY and CDR2 is SVGAGI (reference sequence).

The J gene is TRBJ2-1, the V gene TRBV5-6; TRBD2 agrees at 14 bases. V gave up 2 bases and J gave up 9 bases; unmatched junction bases: 1. This CDR3 is built from 14 residues. The germline CDR1 and CDR2 sequences are SGHDT and YYEEEE. The CDR3 reads CASSFGLAGGEQFF. CDR3 nucleotides: TGTGCCAGCAGCTTCGGACTAGCGGGAGGTGAGCAGTTCTTC.

The rearrangement joins TRBV6-2 or TRBV6-3 to TRBJ1-1; perhaps TRBD1 as D (5 bases). The CDR3 runs to 15 residues. Germline assignment: CDR1 MNHEY and CDR2 SVGEGT. V lost 2 bases and J lost 1, with 11 bases in between. DNA for the CDR3: TGTGCCAGCAGTTACGGAGACAGAGGGAACACTGAAGCTTTCTTT. Residues: CASSYGDRGNTEAFF.

CDR3 loop: CASSTPASGSWGGELFF. The CDR3 coding sequence is TGTGCCAGCAGTACGCCGGCTAGCGGGAGCTGGGGCGGGGAGCTGTTTTTT. The chain is built from TRBV5-4 and TRBJ2-2, with 10 bases lining up with TRBD2. The CDR3 totals 17 residues. Germline values: CDR1 SGHNT, CDR2 YYREEE (reference sequence). V dropped 5 bases and J dropped 7; count of bases not matched to a gene: 14.

This chain links TRBV19 with TRBJ1-1; a weak D match, TRBD1 (6 bases). V was shortened by 7 bases and J by 7 bases, with 13 bases between the two germline ends. CDR1 is LNHDA, CDR2 SQIVND, per germline (reference sequence). This CDR3 spans 12 amino acids. This CDR3 is CASTTDRLEAFF. CDR3 coding DNA: TGTGCCAGTACCACGGACAGACTTGAAGCTTTCTTT.

This clone has a handful of counts. The chain has TRBV6-5 and TRBJ1-2; the D is unclear. V was pared by 6 bases and J by 4 bases, with 12 bases between. Looked up from germline, CDR1 is MNHEY and CDR2 is SVGAGI. The CDR3 has 13 residues. CDR3 protein: CASRTGMSYGYTF. The CDR3, as DNA: TGTGCCAGCAGAACCGGAATGAGCTATGGCTACACCTTC.